This T cell receptor (beta chain) came from a study of blood T cell repertoires in COVID-19. Study overall: The United States, Italy and Spain provided the acute and convalescent COVID-19 samples. The analysed material was cDNA or gDNA that came from T cells, B-cell-depleted T cells, or PBMCs.

Study processing details: Amplification from reference gene primers served as the basis for estimated nucleated cell counts. Clones were read by immunoSEQ multiplex PCR, and TCRdb kept only the in-frame ones, dropping some. V, J and clone size are taken as reported in that table, and D and trimming were inferred from the DNA itself. The data contain approximately 180,000 clones, roughly 85% of them seen just once; the ten biggest clones take up around 9.9%. V lost 5 bases and J lost 4; bases outside the gene matches: 13. The germline V gene encodes CDR1 GTSNPN and CDR2 SVGIG (reference sequence). The CDR3 consists of 16 residues.

This receptor was taken from a human donor with active or convalescent COVID-19. The donor label of this sample is uncertain. Sequencing input: peripheral blood. The chain employs TRBV30 and TRBJ2-1, with TRBD2 matching 8 bases. The CDR3 region is CAWQPRVAGKYNEQFF. The CDR3 DNA sequence: TGTGCCTGGCAGCCCAGGGTAGCGGGGAAGTACAATGAGCAGTTCTTC.